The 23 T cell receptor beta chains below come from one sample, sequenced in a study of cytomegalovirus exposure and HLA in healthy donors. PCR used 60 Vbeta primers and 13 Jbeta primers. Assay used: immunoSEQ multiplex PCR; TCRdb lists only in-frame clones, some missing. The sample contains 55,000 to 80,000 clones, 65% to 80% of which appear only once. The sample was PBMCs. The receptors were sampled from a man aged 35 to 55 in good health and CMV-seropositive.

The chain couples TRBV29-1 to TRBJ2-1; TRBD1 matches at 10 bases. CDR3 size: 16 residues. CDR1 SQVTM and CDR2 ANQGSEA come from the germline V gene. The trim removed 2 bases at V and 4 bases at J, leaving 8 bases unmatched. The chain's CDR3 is CSVEPLRQGAYNEQFF. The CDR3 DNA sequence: TGCAGCGTTGAACCCCTAAGACAGGGGGCGTACAATGAGCAGTTCTTC.

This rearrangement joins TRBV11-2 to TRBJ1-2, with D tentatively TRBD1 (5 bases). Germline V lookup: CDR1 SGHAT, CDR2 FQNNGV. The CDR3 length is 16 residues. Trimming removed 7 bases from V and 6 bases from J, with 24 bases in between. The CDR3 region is CASNRGSVQGGDGYTF. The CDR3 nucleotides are TGTGCCAGCAACCGAGGGTCGGTCCAGGGCGGGGATGGCTACACCTTC.

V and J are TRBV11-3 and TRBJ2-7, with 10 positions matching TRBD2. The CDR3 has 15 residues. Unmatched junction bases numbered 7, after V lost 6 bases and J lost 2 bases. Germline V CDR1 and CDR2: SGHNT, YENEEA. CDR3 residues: CASRPFSGGPYEQYF. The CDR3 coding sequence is TGTGCCAGCAGGCCCTTTAGCGGGGGGCCCTACGAGCAGTACTTC.

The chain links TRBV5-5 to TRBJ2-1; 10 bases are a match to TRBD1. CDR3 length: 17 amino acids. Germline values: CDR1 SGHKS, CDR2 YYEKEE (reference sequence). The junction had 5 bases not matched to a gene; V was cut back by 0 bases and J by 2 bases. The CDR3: CASSLDIGTGAYNEQFF. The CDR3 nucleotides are TGTGCCAGCAGCTTGGATATTGGGACAGGGGCCTACAATGAGCAGTTCTTC.

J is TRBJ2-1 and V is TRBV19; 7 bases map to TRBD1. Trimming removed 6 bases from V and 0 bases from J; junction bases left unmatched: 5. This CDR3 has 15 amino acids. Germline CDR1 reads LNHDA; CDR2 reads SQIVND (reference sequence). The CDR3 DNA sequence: TGTGCCAGTAGAAAGGACAGGAGCTCCTACAATGAGCAGTTCTTC. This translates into CASRKDRSSYNEQFF.

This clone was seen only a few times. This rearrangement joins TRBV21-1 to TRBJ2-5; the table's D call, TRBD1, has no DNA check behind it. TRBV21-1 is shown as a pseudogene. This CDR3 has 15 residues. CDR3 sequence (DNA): TGTGCCAGCAATATCCGGGACAGCGTGGGAGAGACCCAGTACTTC. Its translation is CASNIRDSVGETQYF.

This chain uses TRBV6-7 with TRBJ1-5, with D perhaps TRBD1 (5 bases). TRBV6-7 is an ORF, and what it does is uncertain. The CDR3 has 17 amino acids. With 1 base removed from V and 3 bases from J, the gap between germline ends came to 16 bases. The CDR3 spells CASSYFSSRDYNQPQHF. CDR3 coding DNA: TGTGCCAGCAGTTACTTTAGTTCAAGGGACTACAATCAGCCCCAGCATTTT.

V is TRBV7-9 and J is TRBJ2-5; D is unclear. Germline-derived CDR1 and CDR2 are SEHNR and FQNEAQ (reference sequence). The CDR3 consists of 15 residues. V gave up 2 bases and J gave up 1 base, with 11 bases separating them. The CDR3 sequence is CASSLSRQAQETQYF. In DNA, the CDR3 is TGTGCCAGCAGCTTAAGTCGGCAGGCCCAAGAGACCCAGTACTTC.

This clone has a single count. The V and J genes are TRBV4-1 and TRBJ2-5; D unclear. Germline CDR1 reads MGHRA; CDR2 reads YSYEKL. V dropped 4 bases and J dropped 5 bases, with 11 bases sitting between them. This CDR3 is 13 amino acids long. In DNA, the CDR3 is TGCGCCAGCAGCCCGCTCTCCGGGGAGACCCAGTACTTC. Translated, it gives CASSPLSGETQYF.

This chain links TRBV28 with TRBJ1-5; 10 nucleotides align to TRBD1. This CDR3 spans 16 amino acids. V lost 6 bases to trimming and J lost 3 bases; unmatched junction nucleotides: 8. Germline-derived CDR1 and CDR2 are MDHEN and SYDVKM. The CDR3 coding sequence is TGTGCCAGCAGCCGACCGGGACAGGGGTACAATCAGCCCCAGCATTTT. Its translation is CASSRPGQGYNQPQHF.

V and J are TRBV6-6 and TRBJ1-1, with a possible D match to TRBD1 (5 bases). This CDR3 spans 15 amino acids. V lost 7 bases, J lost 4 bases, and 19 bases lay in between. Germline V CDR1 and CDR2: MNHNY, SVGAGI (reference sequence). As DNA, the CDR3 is TGTGCCAGCACTCCGGGGGGAGTCCGTCGCACTGAAGCTTTCTTT. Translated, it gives CASTPGGVRRTEAFF.

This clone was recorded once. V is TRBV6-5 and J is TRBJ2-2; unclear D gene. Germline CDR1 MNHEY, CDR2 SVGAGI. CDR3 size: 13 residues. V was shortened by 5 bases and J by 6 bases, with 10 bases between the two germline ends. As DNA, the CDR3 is TGTGCCAGCAGTCCCACAGCCTCCGGGGAGCTGTTTTTT. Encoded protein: CASSPTASGELFF.

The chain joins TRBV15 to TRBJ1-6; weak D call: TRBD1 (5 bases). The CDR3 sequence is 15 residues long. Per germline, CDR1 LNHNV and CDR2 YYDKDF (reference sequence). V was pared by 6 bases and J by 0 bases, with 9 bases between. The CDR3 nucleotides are TGTGCCACCAGTCCCGACAGCTCCTATAATTCACCCCTCCACTTT. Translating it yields CATSPDSSYNSPLHF.

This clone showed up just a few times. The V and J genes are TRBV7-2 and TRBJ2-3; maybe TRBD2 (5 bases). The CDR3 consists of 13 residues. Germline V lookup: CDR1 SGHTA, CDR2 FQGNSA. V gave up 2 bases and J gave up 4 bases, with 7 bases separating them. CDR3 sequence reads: CASSLLASDTQYF. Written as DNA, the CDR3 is TGTGCCAGCAGCTTATTAGCGTCAGATACGCAGTATTTT.

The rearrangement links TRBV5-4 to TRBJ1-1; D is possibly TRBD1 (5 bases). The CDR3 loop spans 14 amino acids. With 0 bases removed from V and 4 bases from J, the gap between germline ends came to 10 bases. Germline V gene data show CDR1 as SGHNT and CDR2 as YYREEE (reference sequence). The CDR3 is CASSLGGTGTEAFF. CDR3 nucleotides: TGTGCCAGCAGCTTGGGGGGCACGGGCACTGAAGCTTTCTTT.

The CDR3 nucleotides are TGTGCCAGCAGTGGCCTTCAAAGCGCAACTAATGAAAAACTGTTTTTT. Translation: CASSGLQSATNEKLFF. The V gene is TRBV6-1, the J gene TRBJ1-4; no clear D. The CDR3 totals 16 residues. Germline V gives CDR1 MNHNS, CDR2 SASEGT. V lost 4 bases, J lost 0 bases, and 12 bases lay in between.

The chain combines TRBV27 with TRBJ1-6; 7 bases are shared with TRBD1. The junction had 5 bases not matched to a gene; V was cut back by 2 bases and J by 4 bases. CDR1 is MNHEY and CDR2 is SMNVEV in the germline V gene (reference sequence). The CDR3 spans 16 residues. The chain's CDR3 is CASSLIGTVYNSPLHF. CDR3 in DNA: TGTGCCAGCAGTTTAATTGGGACAGTGTATAATTCACCCCTCCACTTT.

The CDR3 region has the DNA TGTGCCAGCAGTTTAAATTTGGGCGGGGACACTGAAGCTTTCTTT. Its translation: CASSLNLGGDTEAFF. V and J are TRBV28 and TRBJ1-1; no definite D call. This CDR3 comprises 15 residues. Trimming cost V 2 bases and J 3 bases, with 13 bases left between them. Germline V gene sequence: CDR1 MDHEN, CDR2 SYDVKM.

CDR3 loop: CASSSQANNSPLHF. The CDR3 DNA is TGTGCCAGCAGCTCACAGGCAAATAATTCACCCCTCCACTTT. V gene TRBV7-9 combines with J gene TRBJ1-6; tentative D call: TRBD1 (5 bases). V lost 4 bases, J lost 5 bases, and 9 bases lay in between. CDR3 length: 14 residues. The germline V gene has CDR1 SEHNR and CDR2 FQNEAQ (reference sequence).

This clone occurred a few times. CDR3 sequence: CASGLPVGTGLSHNEQFF. The CDR3, as DNA: TGTGCTAGTGGTTTGCCGGTCGGTACAGGGTTATCCCACAATGAGCAGTTCTTC. The rearrangement joins TRBV12-5 to TRBJ2-1, with a tentative D call TRBD1 (6 bases). Trimming pared 2 bases from V and 5 bases from J, leaving 22 bases between. Germline CDR1 is LGHNT and CDR2 is FRNRAP. The CDR3 contains 18 residues.

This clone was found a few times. As DNA, the CDR3 is TGTGCCAGCAAAGACAGGGACCACTATGGCTACACCTTC. Its protein is CASKDRDHYGYTF. The rearrangement uses TRBV6-5 and TRBJ1-2; 7 bases match TRBD1. With 7 bases clipped from V and 3 bases from J, the junction kept 5 bases outside the gene matches. CDR3 size: 13 residues. CDR1 and CDR2 from the germline V gene are MNHEY and SVGAGI.

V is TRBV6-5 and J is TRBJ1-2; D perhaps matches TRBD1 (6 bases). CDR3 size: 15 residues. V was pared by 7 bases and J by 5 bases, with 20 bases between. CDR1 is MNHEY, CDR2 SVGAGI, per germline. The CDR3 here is CASTHGGARRYGYTF. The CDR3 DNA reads TGTGCCAGCACCCACGGGGGGGCGCGAAGATATGGCTACACCTTC.

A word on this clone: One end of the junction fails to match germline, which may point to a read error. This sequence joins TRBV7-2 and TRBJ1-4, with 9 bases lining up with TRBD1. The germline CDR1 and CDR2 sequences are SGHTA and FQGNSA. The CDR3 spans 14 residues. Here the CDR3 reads CASGLTGGHEKLFF. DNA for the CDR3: TGTGCCAGCGGCTTGACAGGGGGGCATGAAAAACTGTTTTTT.